This T cell receptor beta chain was sequenced during a study of T cells expressing NK-cell markers. The overall study: One of the eight sequenced donors was seronegative, whereas the other seven were HCMV-seropositive.

With the 5' RACE reads reprocessed, TCRdb shows one record per CDR3 protein and no DNA. This sample's table has about 390,000 distinct CDR3 sequences. The CDR3 totals 13 residues. Germline CDR1 is SGHTA and CDR2 is FQGNSA. This sequence joins TRBV7-2 and TRBJ2-4. Sequenced material: blood T cells: a sorted CD56 or NKG2C T cell subset, CD4+ or CD8+ T cells, or bulk PBMC T cells (not recorded which). The sequence came from a woman in her forties or fifties in good health. The CDR3: CASSPTGKNIQYF.